A selection of T cell receptor beta chains follows, all from one sample in a study of identical twins. TCRdb reprocessed the 5' RACE reads with MiXCR, giving one entry per CDR3 protein. The sample lists 300,000 to 400,000 distinct CDR3 sequences; 12% were seen once. Another study also made use of these data, one on yellow fever vaccine responses in identical twins.

The specimen sequenced was CD8+ T cells sorted from blood. The receptors originated from a woman aged 18 to 35 in good health. The CDR3 runs from the conserved cysteine through the conserved F or W. D genes are given only for firm matches. A clone size is listed for some rows: how often the clone was seen (once, few, many), or a class if it is expanded.

abundance	v_gene	j_gene	d_gene	CDR3aa	CDR3nt
.	TRBV11-1	TRBJ1-5	.	CASSLVDYRFQSNQPQHF	TGTGCCAGCAGCTTAGTGGACTACAGGTTTCAGAGCAATCAGCCCCAGCATTTT
.	TRBV28	TRBJ2-7	.	CASSLGVVGSPYEQYF	TGTGCCAGCAGTTTAGGGGTCGTAGGCAGCCCCTACGAGCAGTACTTC
few	TRBV27	TRBJ1-1	.	CASSLLANTEAFF	TGTGCCAGCAGTTTATTGGCGAACACTGAAGCTTTCTTT
.	TRBV7-9	TRBJ1-3	TRBD1	CASSWGQSGNTIYF	TGTGCCAGCAGCTGGGGACAGTCTGGAAACACCATATATTTT
.	TRBV27	TRBJ2-1	TRBD2	CASRTGLAGVNEQFF	TGTGCCAGCAGGACGGGACTAGCGGGAGTCAATGAGCAGTTCTTC
.	TRBV28	TRBJ2-7	TRBD1	CASRGQGDVTGYEQYF	TGTGCCAGTCGGGGACAGGGGGATGTTACGGGCTACGAGCAGTACTTC
.	TRBV7-9	TRBJ1-2	.	CASSPPEGRYGYTF	TGTGCCAGCAGCCCCCCCGAGGGACGGTATGGCTACACCTTC
few	TRBV6-1	TRBJ1-6	.	CASSQYSSYNSPLHF	TGTGCCAGCAGCCAATATAGCTCCTATAATTCACCCCTCCACTTT
few	TRBV11-2	TRBJ2-3	.	CASSLVERVWDTQYF	TGTGCCAGCAGCTTAGTTGAAAGGGTCTGGGATACGCAGTATTTT
many	TRBV12-3/TRBV12-4	TRBJ1-2	TRBD1	CASSPDDRAGYTF	TGTGCCAGCAGTCCCGACGACAGGGCTGGCTACACCTTC
.	TRBV7-8	TRBJ2-1	TRBD1	CASIARQGTYNEQFF	TGTGCCAGCATCGCGAGACAGGGTACCTACAATGAGCAGTTCTTC
.	TRBV4-2	TRBJ1-1	.	CASSPGVGELRIGAFF	TGTGCCAGCAGCCCCGGGGTCGGGGAACTCCGAATCGGGGCTTTCTTT
.	TRBV15	TRBJ1-1	.	CATNPSGLNTEAFF	TGTGCCACCAACCCGTCAGGGCTGAACACTGAAGCTTTCTTT
.	TRBV9	TRBJ2-7	TRBD2	CASSPQTGLAEPEQYF	TGTGCCAGCAGCCCCCAGACCGGACTAGCGGAGCCCGAGCAGTACTTC
.	TRBV7-9	TRBJ2-2	TRBD1	CASSPTGGSDGELFF	TGTGCCAGCAGCCCAACAGGGGGCTCGGACGGGGAGCTGTTTTTT
.	TRBV5-1	TRBJ2-1	TRBD1	CASSLRDRDVDEQFF	TGCGCCAGCAGCTTGCGGGACAGGGACGTGGATGAGCAGTTCTTC
many	TRBV19	TRBJ2-7	.	CASTLDGGEQYF	TGTGCCAGTACCCTCGACGGGGGCGAGCAGTACTTC
.	TRBV12-3/TRBV12-4	TRBJ2-4	TRBD2	CATTTSSNIQYF	TGTGCCACCACGACTAGCAGTAACATTCAGTACTTC
few	TRBV6-4	TRBJ2-1	.	CASRPYDQGNEQFF	TGTGCCAGCAGGCCATATGATCAGGGCAATGAGCAGTTCTTC
.	TRBV5-1	TRBJ2-4	.	CASSLEGELRNIQYF	TGCGCCAGCAGCTTGGAGGGGGAGCTAAGAAACATTCAGTACTTC
.	TRBV20-1	TRBJ1-1	.	CSARDLRGLIPEAFF	TGCAGTGCTAGAGATCTCCGGGGGCTAATCCCTGAAGCTTTCTTT
.	TRBV6-2/TRBV6-3	TRBJ2-3	TRBD2	CASSYQITAGGPTDTQYF	TGTGCCAGCAGTTACCAGATAACAGCGGGAGGGCCCACAGATACGCAGTATTTT
.	TRBV4-1	TRBJ2-5	TRBD1	CASSQETGGVYQETQYF	TGCGCCAGCAGCCAAGAAACAGGGGGCGTATATCAAGAGACCCAGTACTTC
few	TRBV7-7	TRBJ2-7	TRBD2	CASSLQVAGGLSSYEQYF	TGTGCCAGCAGCCTCCAAGTAGCGGGAGGACTGAGCTCCTACGAGCAGTACTTC
few	TRBV12-3/TRBV12-4	TRBJ2-2	.	CASTARVRTGELFF	TGTGCCAGCACCGCGCGGGTTCGGACCGGGGAGCTGTTTTTT
few	TRBV29-1	TRBJ2-1	.	CSVPSNEQFF	TGCAGCGTCCCATCCAATGAGCAGTTCTTC
many	TRBV28	TRBJ2-5	.	CASGQETQYF	TGTGCCAGCGGGCAAGAGACCCAGTACTTC
.	TRBV7-9	TRBJ2-1	TRBD2	CASSLSASGPEYNEQFF	TGTGCCAGCAGCTTAAGTGCTAGCGGGCCGGAATACAATGAGCAGTTCTTC
many	TRBV5-1	TRBJ2-1	TRBD2	CASSAGTGTNYNEQFF	TGCGCCAGCAGCGCGGGGACCGGGACTAACTACAATGAGCAGTTCTTC
few	TRBV11-1	TRBJ2-3	TRBD1	CASSLEGFWVATGDGDTQYF	TGTGCCAGCAGCTTAGAAGGTTTCTGGGTGGCGACAGGGGATGGAGATACGCAGTATTTT
few	TRBV28	TRBJ1-5	.	CASRAGYNQPQHF	TGTGCCAGCAGGGCGGGATACAATCAGCCCCAGCATTTT
.	TRBV9	TRBJ2-3	.	CASSGLSTDTQYF	TGTGCCAGCAGCGGCTTAAGCACAGATACGCAGTATTTT
.	TRBV7-6	TRBJ2-1	TRBD1	CASSPWTGQNEQFF	TGTGCCAGCAGCCCCTGGACAGGACAGAATGAGCAGTTCTTC
.	TRBV15	TRBJ2-5	TRBD2	CATRPTSGRASQETQYF	TGTGCCACCAGGCCCACTAGCGGGAGGGCCTCTCAAGAGACCCAGTACTTC
many	TRBV7-9	TRBJ1-2	.	CASSLHSNYGYTF	TGTGCCAGCAGCCTGCACAGTAACTATGGCTACACCTTC
few	TRBV9	TRBJ2-3	.	CASSVVGMTTDTQYF	TGTGCCAGCAGCGTAGTTGGGATGACTACAGATACGCAGTATTTT
few	TRBV2	TRBJ2-1	TRBD2	CASSAGLVQYNEQFF	TGTGCCAGCAGTGCAGGACTAGTCCAGTACAATGAGCAGTTCTTC
.	TRBV4-1	TRBJ2-1	.	CASSPREVDSGAYNEQFF	TGCGCCAGCAGCCCTCGCGAAGTTGACAGTGGGGCCTACAATGAGCAGTTCTTC
.	TRBV7-8	TRBJ2-2	.	CASSPGGVAGELFF	TGTGCCAGCAGCCCTGGTGGGGTTGCCGGGGAGCTGTTTTTT
few	TRBV27	TRBJ2-2	.	CASSSLQENTGELFF	TGTGCCAGCAGTTCCCTACAGGAGAACACCGGGGAGCTGTTTTTT